Sequencing of this T cell receptor beta chain was carried out in a study of monozygotic twins with inflammatory bowel disease. As to this clonotype: Antigen specificity is unknown.

Every sample had its cDNA made across eight separate reactions. TCRdb reworked the 5' RACE reads into one entry per CDR3 protein, no DNA. Here the sample table reports over 110,000 distinct CDR3 sequences. Broader study findings: Variability in patient repertoires may have come partly from differing immunosuppressive treatments. Lower sharing of clonotypes with other individuals was seen in IBD patients than in healthy twins. This was most marked in patients showing signs of disease activity.

In germline, CDR1 is SGHTA, CDR2 FQGNSA. The CDR3 covers 15 residues. The chain carries TRBV7-2 and TRBJ2-1; no DNA is available, so the TRBD1 call from TCRdb remains unchecked. The TCR comes from a human donor with ulcerative colitis or Crohn's disease, or a healthy co-twin of an affected twin (not recorded which). Source material: blood. CDR3 region: CASSLFGGDNDEQFF.